These 2 T cell receptor beta chains originate from one sample sequenced in a study of blood T cell repertoires in COVID-19. The repertoire was sequenced with immunoSEQ multiplex PCR; TCRdb's copy has only in-frame clones and lacks some. The profile shows some 99,000 clones, 83% of them singletons. Sequenced: peripheral blood. These receptors came from a woman aged 55-70 years with acute or convalescent COVID-19.

The rearrangement links TRBV6-5 to TRBJ1-2, with D possibly matching TRBD1 (5 bases). V lost 6 bases and J 8 bases, leaving 16 bases between the germline ends. Germline CDR1 MNHEY, CDR2 SVGAGI. This CDR3 has 13 residues. CDR3 sequence (DNA): TGTGCCAGCAGGGAGGGGCACCGCCCGGGCTACACCTTC. This sequence encodes CASREGHRPGYTF.

The J gene is TRBJ2-6, the V gene TRBV7-9, with a tentative D call TRBD2 (5 bases). The CDR3 loop spans 14 amino acids. Germline V CDR1 and CDR2: SEHNR, FQNEAQ (reference sequence). The ends were cut back, 2 bases at V and 7 bases at J, with 9 bases in the middle. The CDR3 region is CASSLLGDANVLTF. The CDR3 DNA reads as TGTGCCAGCAGCTTATTGGGAGACGCCAACGTCCTGACTTTC.